The 30 T cell receptor beta chains presented below share a single source sample, sequenced in a study. TCRdb reprocessed the 5' RACE reads with MiXCR, giving one entry per CDR3 protein. The sample lists 9,000 or so distinct CDR3 sequences, around a third occurring once. Cells sorted as Tregs were CD4+, CD25+ and CD127-/low. Sequencing used Tregs sorted from blood. These TCRs come from a female donor with breast cancer.

This clonotype counts as medium-sized. The chain couples TRBV20-1 to TRBJ1-2; unclear D gene. The length of the CDR3 is 13 residues. Deletions cut 4 bases from V and 0 bases from J, with 9 bases between. CDR1 DFQATT and CDR2 SNEGSKA come from the germline V gene (reference sequence). In DNA, the CDR3 is TGCAGTGCTATGGACGGGCCTAACTATGGCTACACCTTC. Its protein is CSAMDGPNYGYTF.

This clonotype was found a few times. The chain couples TRBV9 to TRBJ2-3, with D tentatively TRBD2 (5 bases). Trimming took 3 bases from V and 2 from J, leaving 19 bases between them. Germline CDR1 reads SGDLS; CDR2 reads YYNGEE. This CDR3 spans 17 amino acids. This CDR3 is CASSDPSRSGITDTQYF. The CDR3 region has the DNA TGTGCCAGCAGCGACCCAAGTAGATCGGGGATCACAGATACGCAGTATTTT.

V is TRBV5-4 and J is TRBJ2-1; tentative D call: TRBD2 (6 bases). CDR1 and CDR2 from the germline V gene are SGHNT and YYREEE (reference sequence). The CDR3 extends over 14 amino acids. V was shortened by 3 bases and J by 9 bases, with 16 bases between the two germline ends. As DNA, the CDR3 is TGTGCCAGCAGCTGGCTACTAGCTTCGGGTGAGCAGTTCTTC. Translating gives CASSWLLASGEQFF.

In regard to this clonotype: Being one base from a much bigger clone, this may be a read error. V usage is TRBV20-1 and J usage is TRBJ2-3; 11 bases agree with TRBD1. With 1 base clipped from V and 6 bases from J, the junction kept 9 bases outside the gene matches. Per germline, CDR1 DFQATT and CDR2 SNEGSKA (reference sequence). The CDR3 covers 16 residues. This chain's CDR3 is CSARGLGTGGRDTQYF. CDR3 nucleotide sequence: TGCAGTGCTAGAGGTCTTGGGACAGGGGGGAGGGATACGCAGTATTTT.

With regard to this clonotype: This sequence may be a read error, since a much larger clone differs from it by one base. This sequence joins TRBV18 and TRBJ2-5; D not resolved. Germline V CDR1 and CDR2: KGHSH, LQKENI. The CDR3 runs to 14 residues. CDR3 loop: CASSPVPGGETLYF. The CDR3 DNA reads as TGTGCCAGCTCACCAGTCCCAGGCGGCGAGACCCTGTACTTC.

This clonotype appeared a single time. This could be a read error, since a much larger clone is one nucleotide away. The rearrangement uses TRBV6-5 and TRBJ2-7; 7 bases fit TRBD2. CDR3 length: 16 amino acids. Per the germline V gene, CDR1 is MNHEY and CDR2 is SVGAGI. The DNA of the CDR3 is TGTGCCTGCAGTTATAGCGTTCTAGCGGCGACCTACGAGCAGTACTTC. Encoded protein: CACSYSVLAATYEQYF.

This clonotype has a handful of counts. This chain links TRBV20-1 with TRBJ2-3; 11 bases are shared with TRBD2. Germline V gives CDR1 DFQATT, CDR2 SNEGSKA (reference sequence). There are 17 residues in the CDR3. V shed 3 bases and J 3 bases; nucleotides not matched to a gene: 11. The CDR3 spells CSARLAGGVGYTDTQYF. CDR3 in DNA: TGCAGTGCTAGGCTAGCGGGAGGTGTCGGTTATACAGATACGCAGTATTTT.

This clonotype is labeled as medium-sized. This chain joins TRBV12-3 or TRBV12-4 and TRBJ2-4; 7 bases map to TRBD1. The CDR3 totals 14 residues. J gave up 6 bases and V 6 bases, and 8 bases lay outside the gene matches. The CDR3 DNA reads TGTGCCAGCAGGCCTACAGGGGTGGTAAACATTCAGTACTTC. Translated: CASRPTGVVNIQYF.

This clonotype is medium-sized in the sample. This chain joins TRBV6-4 and TRBJ1-1; D gene uncertain. The length of the CDR3 is 14 residues. Germline CDR1 is MRHNA and CDR2 is SNTAGT. V gave up 9 bases and J gave up 1 base, with 15 bases separating them. The CDR3 spells CASSETTENTEAFF. Written as DNA, the CDR3 is TGTGCCAGTAGCGAAACTACAGAGAACACTGAAGCTTTCTTT.

This clonotype has just one count. A read error may be the cause here, since a much bigger clone is one base away. The conserved final phenylalanine or tryptophan is absent from the CDR3, which likely points to a read error. This chain links TRBV15 with TRBJ2-4, with TRBD1 identical over 8 bases. Per germline, CDR1 LNHNV and CDR2 YYDKDF (reference sequence). The junction had 12 bases not matched to a gene; V was cut back by 8 bases and J by 0 bases. The CDR3 contains 17 residues. The CDR3 bases are TGTGCCACCTCCCCCCTTGGACAGGGACTAGCCAAAAACATTCAGTACCTC. Protein sequence: CATSPLGQGLAKNIQYL.

This clonotype is classed as medium-sized (0.01 to 0.1%). The V gene is TRBV6-5, the J gene TRBJ1-5; D perhaps matches TRBD1 (5 bases). CDR1 and CDR2 (germline): MNHEY, SVGAGI. This CDR3 has 15 residues. Trimming pared 0 bases from V and 1 base from J, leaving 7 bases between. In DNA form, the CDR3 reads TGTGCCAGCAGTTACTCGGGGGACAGCAATCAGCCCCAGCATTTT. Protein sequence: CASSYSGDSNQPQHF.

This clonotype was observed a handful of times. The gene calls are TRBV20-1 and TRBJ2-2; 8 positions agree with TRBD1. The V and J ends lost 6 bases and 4 bases, in that order; junction bases with no gene match: 4. This CDR3 has 13 amino acids. CDR1 and CDR2 from the germline V gene are DFQATT and SNEGSKA (reference sequence). CDR3 sequence (DNA): TGCAGTGCACCCGGACAGGGCACCGGGGAGCTGTTTTTT. This gives the protein CSAPGQGTGELFF.

Only a few counts were recorded for this clonotype. CDR3 in DNA: TGCAGTGCTAGACGGCAGGGGATAACAGATACGCAGTATTTT. Amino acids: CSARRQGITDTQYF. V is TRBV20-1 and J is TRBJ2-3; a possible D gene is TRBD1 (6 bases). The CDR3 runs 14 residues. Trimming shortened V by 2 bases and J by 3 bases, and 12 bases separated the two germline ends. The germline V gene encodes CDR1 DFQATT and CDR2 SNEGSKA (reference sequence).

This clonotype is termed medium-sized (0.01 to 0.1%). The chain's CDR3 is CATGQGIGNTEAFF. The DNA for the CDR3 is TGTGCCACCGGACAGGGGATAGGGAACACTGAAGCTTTCTTT. The chain combines TRBV15 with TRBJ1-1; 9 nucleotides match TRBD1. Germline V gives CDR1 LNHNV, CDR2 YYDKDF (reference sequence). This CDR3 spans 14 amino acids. The trim removed 8 bases at V and 1 base at J, leaving 5 bases unmatched.

This clonotype was counted between two and nine times. The chain links TRBV12-3 or TRBV12-4 to TRBJ2-5, with 10 positions matching TRBD1. V shed 3 bases and J 5 bases; nucleotides not matched to a gene: 6. This CDR3 has 15 residues. The CDR3 DNA reads as TGTGCCAGCAGTTTGAGGACAGGGGGTTCCGAGACCCAGTACTTC. It yields the protein CASSLRTGGSETQYF.

A word on this clonotype: The junction does not match germline at one end; this may be a read error. The genes are TRBV18 and TRBJ1-5; a possible D gene is TRBD1 (6 bases). The length of the CDR3 is 15 residues. CDR1 is KGHSH and CDR2 is LQKENI in the germline V gene. The CDR3: CASSFTGQLHQPRHF. The CDR3 bases are TGTGCCAGCTCATTCACAGGACAGCTTCATCAGCCCCGGCATTTT.

The V gene is TRBV30, the J gene TRBJ1-4; D is perhaps TRBD1 (6 bases). CDR3 length: 12 residues. Trimming left V 3 bases short and J 8 bases short, with 10 bases between. Per germline, CDR1 GTSNPN and CDR2 SVGIG (reference sequence). The CDR3 loop reads CAWSQGKEKLFF. DNA of the CDR3: TGTGCCTGGAGCCAGGGGAAAGAAAAACTGTTTTTT.

In its sample, this clonotype ranks as medium-sized. The rearrangement links TRBV20-1 to TRBJ1-5; D not resolved. V lost 1 base and J 4 bases, leaving 11 bases between the germline ends. Germline loops: CDR1 DFQATT, CDR2 SNEGSKA (reference sequence). There are 14 residues in the CDR3. The CDR3 bases are TGCAGTGCTAGAGCCCCGACGGGGAATCAGCCCCAGCATTTT. Protein: CSARAPTGNQPQHF.

This clonotype is labeled medium-sized. J is TRBJ1-5 and V is TRBV20-1, with D possibly matching TRBD1 (5 bases). The CDR3 has 13 amino acids. Trimming left V 0 bases short and J 4 bases short, with 7 bases between. Per germline, CDR1 DFQATT and CDR2 SNEGSKA (reference sequence). The CDR3 region is CSAREAGNQPQHF. Here the CDR3 DNA reads TGCAGTGCTAGAGAAGCAGGGAATCAGCCCCAGCATTTT.

The chain has TRBV7-2 and TRBJ1-5; D is uncertain. Germline values: CDR1 SGHTA, CDR2 FQGNSA. The CDR3 covers 17 residues. The V and J ends lost 0 bases and 0 bases respectively, with 12 bases between them. For the CDR3, the DNA is TGTGCCAGCAGCTTAGCGTTTGGCAGCTATAGCAATCAGCCCCAGCATTTT. Amino acid sequence: CASSLAFGSYSNQPQHF.

Comments on this clonotype: At one of its ends the junction is not consistent with the germline gene, which may arise from a read error. V is TRBV6-1 and J is TRBJ1-2; D call uncertain. Germline loops: CDR1 MNHNS, CDR2 SASEGT. The CDR3 consists of 15 residues. CDR3 residues: CASSPRGRTNYDYTF. DNA of the CDR3: TGTGCCAGCAGTCCCCGAGGCCGTACTAACTATGACTACACCTTC.

In its sample, this clonotype ranks as large. The chain's CDR3 is CASSQEGTNTYEQYV. The CDR3 DNA is TGCGCCAGCAGCCAAGAAGGGACAAATACCTACGAGCAGTACGTC. The chain joins TRBV4-3 to TRBJ2-7, with a weak D call TRBD1 (6 bases). From germline, CDR1 is LGHNA and CDR2 YSLEER. This CDR3 comprises 15 residues. The V end lost 0 bases, the J end lost 2 bases, and 11 bases lay between the germline ends.

This clonotype was seen only a few times. The genes are TRBV9 and TRBJ1-2; D unresolved. CDR3 length: 14 amino acids. Looked up from germline, CDR1 is SGDLS and CDR2 is YYNGEE. V shed 0 bases and J shed 3 bases, with 9 bases lying between them. CDR3 amino acids: CASSVGNQDYGYTF. The CDR3 nucleotides are TGTGCCAGCAGCGTAGGCAACCAAGACTATGGCTACACCTTC.

This chain joins TRBV7-2 and TRBJ2-3, with TRBD1 matching over 7 bases. From germline, CDR1 is SGHTA and CDR2 FQGNSA. V gave up 5 bases and J gave up 2 bases; unmatched junction bases: 7. This CDR3 contains 15 residues. The CDR3 region has the DNA TGTGCCAGCAGCCCCGACAGGGTGTTCACAGATACGCAGTATTTT. Translated: CASSPDRVFTDTQYF. Variable domain in full (rest from reference TRBV7-2 and TRBJ2-3): GAGVSQSPSNKVTEKGKDVELRCDPISGHTALYWYRQSLGQGLEFLIYFQGNSAPDKSGLPSDRFSAERTGGSVSTLTIQRTQQEDSAVYLCASSPDRVFTDTQYFGPGTRLTVL.

The chain has TRBV3-1 and TRBJ1-1; D gene uncertain. Between the trimmed V and J ends, which lost 8 bases and 5 bases, there was a span of 18 bases. The CDR3 consists of 14 residues. The germline CDR1 and CDR2 sequences are LGHDT and YNNKEL (reference sequence). Here the CDR3 reads CASAPGGPITEAFF. CDR3 nucleotide sequence: TGTGCCAGCGCCCCGGGTGGCCCGATAACTGAAGCTTTCTTT.

CDR3 amino acids: CASSFSDATQETQYF. Written as DNA, the CDR3 is TGTGCCAGCAGTTTTTCCGACGCGACCCAAGAGACCCAGTACTTC. The chain couples TRBV27 to TRBJ2-5; no firm D call. Germline V gene sequence: CDR1 MNHEY, CDR2 SMNVEV (reference sequence). V lost 3 bases and J lost 1, with 12 bases in between. This CDR3 has 15 amino acids.

The V and J genes are TRBV25-1 and TRBJ2-2; TRBD1 matches at 7 bases. J was trimmed by 5 bases and V by 4 bases; bases with no gene match: 10. The germline V gene encodes CDR1 MGHDK and CDR2 SYGVNS. There are 16 residues in the CDR3. CDR3 sequence reads: CASSAEGAPGTGELFF. CDR3 sequence (DNA): TGTGCCAGCAGTGCAGAGGGGGCACCCGGGACCGGGGAGCTGTTTTTT. The full variable domain, rest sourced from reference TRBV25-1 and TRBJ2-2, is EADIYQTPRYLVIGTGKKITLECSQTMGHDKMYWYQQDPGMELHLIHYSYGVNSTEKGDLSSESTVSRIRTEHFPLTLESARPSHTSQYLCASSAEGAPGTGELFFGEGSRLTVL.

Only a few counts were recorded for this clonotype. The chain carries TRBV5-5 and TRBJ2-7; 10 nucleotides match TRBD2. V lost 0 bases, J lost 4 bases, and 4 bases stayed unmatched. Germline V gene lookup returns CDR1 SGHKS and CDR2 YYEKEE (reference sequence). The length of the CDR3 is 15 residues. This CDR3 is CASSLVAGGTYEQYV. In nucleotides, the CDR3 is TGTGCCAGCAGCTTGGTAGCGGGAGGTACTTACGAGCAGTACGTC.

The rearrangement links TRBV11-2 to TRBJ1-2; D is undetermined. With 3 bases removed from V and 2 bases from J, the gap between germline ends came to 7 bases. The CDR3 sequence is 13 residues long. CDR1 and CDR2 (germline): SGHAT, FQNNGV. DNA of the CDR3: TGTGCCAGCAGCTTTGAGAGAAACTATGGCTACACCTTC. As protein: CASSFERNYGYTF.

The rearrangement uses TRBV7-8 and TRBJ2-7; the match to TRBD1 covers 8 bases. The length of the CDR3 is 17 residues. Trimming took 4 bases from V and 1 from J; bases not matched to a gene: 12. Looked up from germline, CDR1 is SGHVS and CDR2 is FQNEAQ. The CDR3 protein is CASSSQNDRGTSYEQYV. CDR3 coding DNA: TGTGCCAGCAGCTCCCAAAACGACAGGGGCACATCCTACGAGCAGTACGTC.